The clone carrying this TCR beta chain was recorded at least ten times. Its antigen remains unknown. This entry belongs to a study of T cells in Graves' hyperthyroidism and ophthalmopathy. Study-wide findings and caveats: Blood also contained most expanded thyroid clonotypes above 0.001. A model using 13 V-J features told ophthalmopathy apart from stable hyperthyroidism.

TCR beta CDR3 regions were amplified from RNA transcripts. HTBI primers drove first-round RT-PCR of the TCR CDR3. TCRdb re-called the multiplex PCR reads through MiXCR, storing one row per CDR3 protein. The sample includes approximately 600,000 distinct CDR3 sequences, roughly 14% of them seen just once. More than 8.5 ml of fresh peripheral blood supplied the PBMCs. Looked up from germline, CDR1 is SGHTA and CDR2 is FQGNSA. Trimming stripped 6 bases from V and 4 bases from J, with 21 bases between. CDR3 size: 16 residues. Sequencing was performed on blood. The V and J genes are TRBV7-2 and TRBJ2-5, with D perhaps given as TRBD1 or TRBD2 (6 bases each). This receptor was taken from a woman in her 40s with Graves' ophthalmopathy. This CDR3 is CASSRPLAGGGETQYF. CDR3 DNA sequence: TGTGCCAGCAGTAGGCCCTTAGCAGGAGGGGGAGAGACCCAGTACTTC. Using reference TRBV7-2 and TRBJ2-5 for the parts outside the CDR3, the full variable domain is GAGVSQSPSNKVTEKGKDVELRCDPISGHTALYWYRQSLGQGLEFLIYFQGNSAPDKSGLPSDRFSAERTGGSVSTLTIQRTQQEDSAVYLCASSRPLAGGGETQYFGPGTRLLVL.